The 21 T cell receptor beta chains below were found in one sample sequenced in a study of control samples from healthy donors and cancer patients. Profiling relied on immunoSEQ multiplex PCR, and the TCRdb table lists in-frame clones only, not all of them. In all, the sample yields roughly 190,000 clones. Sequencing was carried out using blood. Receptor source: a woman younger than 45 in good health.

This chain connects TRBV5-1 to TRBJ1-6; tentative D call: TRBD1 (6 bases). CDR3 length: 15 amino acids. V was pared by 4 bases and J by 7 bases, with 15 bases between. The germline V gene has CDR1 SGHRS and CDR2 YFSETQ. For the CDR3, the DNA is TGCGCCAGCAGCCGAGCCGGGACAAGGAATTCACCCCTCCACTTT. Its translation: CASSRAGTRNSPLHF.

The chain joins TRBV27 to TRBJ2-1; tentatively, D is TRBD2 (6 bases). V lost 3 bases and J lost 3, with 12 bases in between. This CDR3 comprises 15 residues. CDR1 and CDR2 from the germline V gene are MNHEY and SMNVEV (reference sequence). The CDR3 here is CASSLRLEDYNEQFF. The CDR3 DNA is TGTGCCAGCAGTTTGCGACTAGAGGACTACAATGAGCAGTTCTTC.

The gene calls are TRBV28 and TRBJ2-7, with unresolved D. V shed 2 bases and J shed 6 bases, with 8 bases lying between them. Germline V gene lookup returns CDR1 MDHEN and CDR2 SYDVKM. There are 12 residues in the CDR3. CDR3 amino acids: CASSLAFGEQYF. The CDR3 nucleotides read TGTGCCAGCAGTTTAGCCTTCGGCGAGCAGTACTTC.

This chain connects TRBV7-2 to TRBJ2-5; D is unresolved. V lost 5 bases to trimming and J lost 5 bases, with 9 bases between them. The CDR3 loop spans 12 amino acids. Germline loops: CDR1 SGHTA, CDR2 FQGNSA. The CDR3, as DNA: TGTGCCAGCAGCCGTGTAGGGGAGACCCAGTACTTC. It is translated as CASSRVGETQYF.

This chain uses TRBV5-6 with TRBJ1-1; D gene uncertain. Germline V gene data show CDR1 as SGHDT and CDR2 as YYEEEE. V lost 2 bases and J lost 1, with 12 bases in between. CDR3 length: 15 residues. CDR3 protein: CASSFITLSNTEAFF. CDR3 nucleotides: TGTGCCAGCAGCTTCATAACCCTTTCGAACACTGAAGCTTTCTTT.

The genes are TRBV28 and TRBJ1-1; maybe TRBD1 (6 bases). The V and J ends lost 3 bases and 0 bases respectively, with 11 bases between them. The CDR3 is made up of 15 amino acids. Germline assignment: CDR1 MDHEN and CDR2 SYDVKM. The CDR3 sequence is CASSFTGSVNTEAFF. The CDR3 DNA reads TGTGCCAGCAGTTTTACAGGGTCTGTGAACACTGAAGCTTTCTTT.

The CDR3 loop reads CATSRALGSTDTQYF. The CDR3 DNA reads TGTGCCACCAGCAGAGCTCTGGGCAGCACAGATACGCAGTATTTT. The chain joins TRBV15 to TRBJ2-3, with D unclear. The germline V gene has CDR1 LNHNV and CDR2 YYDKDF (reference sequence). The CDR3 spans 15 residues. V was shortened by 1 base and J by 0 bases, with 8 bases between the two germline ends.

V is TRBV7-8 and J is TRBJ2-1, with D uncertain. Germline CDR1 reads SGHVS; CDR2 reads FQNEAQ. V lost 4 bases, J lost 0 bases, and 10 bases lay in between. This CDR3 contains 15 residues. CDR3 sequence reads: CASSYSYGSYNEQFF. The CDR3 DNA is TGTGCCAGCAGCTACAGCTACGGCTCCTACAATGAGCAGTTCTTC.

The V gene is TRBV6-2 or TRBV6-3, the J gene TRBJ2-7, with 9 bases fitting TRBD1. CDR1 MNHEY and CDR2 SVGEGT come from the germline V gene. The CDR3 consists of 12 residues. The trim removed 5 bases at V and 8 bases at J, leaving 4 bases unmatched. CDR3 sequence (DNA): TGTGCCAGCAGTAGCTACAGGGGGCAGCAGTACTTC. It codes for CASSSYRGQQYF.

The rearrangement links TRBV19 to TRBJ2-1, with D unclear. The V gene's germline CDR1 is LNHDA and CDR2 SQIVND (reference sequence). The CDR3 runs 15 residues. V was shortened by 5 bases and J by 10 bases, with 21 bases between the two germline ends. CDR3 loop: CASSRRNEILVEQFF. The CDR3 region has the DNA TGTGCCAGTAGTCGCCGAAATGAGATTCTTGTAGAGCAGTTCTTC. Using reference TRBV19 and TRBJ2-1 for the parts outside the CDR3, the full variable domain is DGGITQSPKYLFRKEGQNVTLSCEQNLNHDAMYWYRQDPGQGLRLIYYSQIVNDFQKGDIAEGYSVSREKKESFPLTVTSAQKNPTAFYLCASSRRNEILVEQFFGPGTRLTVL.

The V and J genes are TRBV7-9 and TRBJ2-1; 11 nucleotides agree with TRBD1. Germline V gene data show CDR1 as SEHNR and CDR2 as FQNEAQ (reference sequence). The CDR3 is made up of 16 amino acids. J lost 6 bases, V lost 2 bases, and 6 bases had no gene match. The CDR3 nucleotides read TGTGCCAGCAGCTTATATATCGGGACAGGGGGCAATGAGCAGTTCTTC. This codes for CASSLYIGTGGNEQFF.

The CDR3 is CASSKNVYRLAADTQYF. The CDR3, as DNA: TGTGCCAGCAGCAAAAACGTGTACCGACTAGCAGCAGATACGCAGTATTTT. The V and J genes are TRBV27 and TRBJ2-3; TRBD2 agrees at 7 bases. V shed 6 bases and J 4 bases; nucleotides not matched to a gene: 16. The germline V gene has CDR1 MNHEY and CDR2 SMNVEV (reference sequence). There are 17 residues in the CDR3.

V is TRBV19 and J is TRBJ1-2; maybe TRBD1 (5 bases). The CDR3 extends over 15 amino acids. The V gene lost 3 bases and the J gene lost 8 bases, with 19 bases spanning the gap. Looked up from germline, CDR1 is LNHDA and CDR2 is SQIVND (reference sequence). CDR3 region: CASSITTRASLGYTF. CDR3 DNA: TGTGCCAGTAGTATTACCACCAGGGCCTCCCTGGGCTACACCTTC.

The CDR3 sequence is CASSPGPTGPYQPQHF. The CDR3 coding sequence is TGTGCCAGCAGTCCCGGACCTACGGGCCCGTATCAGCCCCAGCATTTT. The chain couples TRBV6-4 to TRBJ1-5; D remains unclear. There are 16 residues in the CDR3. CDR1 MRHNA and CDR2 SNTAGT come from the germline V gene. Trimming cost V 5 bases and J 5 bases, with 19 bases left between them.

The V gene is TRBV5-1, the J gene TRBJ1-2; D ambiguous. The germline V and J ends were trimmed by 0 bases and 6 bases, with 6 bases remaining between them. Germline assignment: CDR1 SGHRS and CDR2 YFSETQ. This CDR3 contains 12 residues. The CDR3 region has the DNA TGCGCCAGCAGCTTGGCCTTGGATGGCTACACCTTC. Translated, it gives CASSLALDGYTF.

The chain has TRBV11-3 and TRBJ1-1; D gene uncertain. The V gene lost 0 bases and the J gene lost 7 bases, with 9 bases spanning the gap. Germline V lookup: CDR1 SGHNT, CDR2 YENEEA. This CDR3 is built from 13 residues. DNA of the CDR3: TGTGCCAGCAGCTTAGATTGGGGTCTTGAAGCTTTCTTT. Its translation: CASSLDWGLEAFF. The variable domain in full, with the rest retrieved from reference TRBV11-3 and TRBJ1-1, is EAGVVQSPRYKIIEKKQPVAFWCNPISGHNTLYWYLQNLGQGPELLIRYENEEAVDDSQLPKDRFSAERLKGVDSTLKIQPAELGDSAVYLCASSLDWGLEAFFGQGTRLTVV.

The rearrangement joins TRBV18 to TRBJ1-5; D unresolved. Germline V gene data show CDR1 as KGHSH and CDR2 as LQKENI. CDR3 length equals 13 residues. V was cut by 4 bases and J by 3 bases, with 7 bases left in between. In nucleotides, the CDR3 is TGTGCCAGCTCACTGGGATTCAATCAGCCCCAGCATTTT. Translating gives CASSLGFNQPQHF.

As DNA, the CDR3 is TGTGCCAGCAGTCGCAGGGTTTCTGAAGCTTTCTTT. Its translation: CASSRRVSEAFF. This chain links TRBV6-5 with TRBJ1-1; the D gene is possibly TRBD1 (5 bases). Germline V gene lookup returns CDR1 MNHEY and CDR2 SVGAGI. The CDR3 consists of 12 residues. Trimming shortened V by 5 bases and J by 6 bases, and 10 bases separated the two germline ends.

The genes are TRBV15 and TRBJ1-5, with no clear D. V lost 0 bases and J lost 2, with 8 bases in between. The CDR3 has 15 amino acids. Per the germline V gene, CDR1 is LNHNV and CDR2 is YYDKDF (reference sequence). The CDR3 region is CATSRDRRGNQPQHF. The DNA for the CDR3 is TGTGCCACCAGCAGAGATAGAAGGGGCAATCAGCCCCAGCATTTT.

The CDR3 sequence: CASSSPSGGGYEQYF. DNA for the CDR3: TGTGCCAGCAGTTCGCCTAGCGGGGGGGGATACGAGCAGTACTTC. The genes are TRBV6-5 and TRBJ2-7; 12 bases are a match to TRBD2. This CDR3 spans 15 amino acids. After removal of 4 bases from V and 4 bases from J, the junction contained 5 bases not matched to a gene. CDR1 is MNHEY, CDR2 SVGAGI, per germline.

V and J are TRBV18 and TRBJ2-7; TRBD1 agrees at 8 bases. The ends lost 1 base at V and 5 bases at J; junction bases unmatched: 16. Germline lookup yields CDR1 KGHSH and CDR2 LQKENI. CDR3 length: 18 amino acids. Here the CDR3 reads CASSPRVLLGQGRDEQYF. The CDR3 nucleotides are TGTGCCAGCTCACCACGGGTCCTTTTAGGACAGGGCAGGGACGAGCAGTACTTC.